Detailed here is one TCR beta chain. TCRdb re-derived calls from the RT-PCR reads in MiXCR, one entry per CDR3 protein. The sample contains around 200,000 distinct CDR3 sequences, around 40% of which appear only once. The record originates from a study of patients and donors after allogeneic stem cell transplantation. The CDR3 runs 12 residues. Germline CDR1 is MNHEY and CDR2 is SVGEGT. Trimming cost V 5 bases and J 4 bases, with 6 bases left between them. This clonotype originated in a human donor who was either an allogeneic HSCT recipient or a stem cell or donor lymphocyte infusion donor (not recorded which). It is not recorded whose cells these are; they may come from a transplant donor. The sequenced material came from blood, either unsorted or a sorted T cell fraction (not recorded which). The V gene is TRBV6-2 or TRBV6-3, the J gene TRBJ1-5; the D is unclear. CDR3 sequence reads: CASSTLNQPQHF. The DNA of the CDR3 is TGTGCCAGCAGTACTCTTAATCAGCCCCAGCATTTT.